Sequencing of this T cell receptor beta chain was carried out in a study of T cell responses to AZD1222 COVID-19 vaccine listed by TCRdb under 2021. Concerning the study at large: A total of approximately 240 trial participants underwent TCR sequencing, of whom around 210 had received two doses of AZD1222 and 26 had received two doses of the MenACWY control vaccine. Trial participants were enrolled into age subgroups of 18-55, 56-69 and 70-plus years, which contained 148, 28 and 57 TCR-sequenced participants, respectively.

Including cysteine and phenylalanine, the CDR3 has 15 amino acids. Only CDR3 DNA is held: 45 bases, read in frame from base 1. Relative to germline, V is 3 bases shorter and J is 3 bases shorter, with 15 bases between their ends. In the germline V gene (reference sequence), CDR1 corresponds to SGHNT and CDR2 to YYREEE. Here is what the overall study found, with its caveats: After two AZD1222 doses, spike-specific TCR breadth and depth were significantly higher than at day 0 and than in MenACWY recipients. Conclusions about previously exposed vaccinees are limited, since just a handful of AZD1222 recipients were seropositive for SARS-CoV-2 at baseline. No day 14 peak-response samples were available, so repertoires were characterized only after the peak T cell response. Nearly half of unique spike-specific TCRs reportedly recognized epitopes outside regions mutated in the B.1.351 and B.1.1.7 variants. The 56-69-year group was small, and its depth increase did not reach significance, likely because of low power. The whole spike protein was spanned by vaccine-associated CD4 TCRs, and dominant responses were seen in regions 160-218 and 743-854. Most participants were white British and females outnumbered males, and the authors suggested that clonal diversity may have been underestimated.

The CDR3 regions of human TCRbeta chains were analyzed by immunosequencing. Per the source publication's procedure: Repertoire TCRs were matched against a reference library of SARS-CoV-2-specific TCRs generated with the MIRA antigen-specificity platform. Breadth was defined as the fraction of unique TCRs that were SARS-CoV-2-associated. Depth was defined as the fraction of total T cells that were SARS-CoV-2-associated. Each spike-specific TCR was assigned to its reactive spike region and to a CD4 or CD8 class using the MIRA data. Log10-transformed breadth and depth values were compared by one-way ANOVA with Sidak's multiple comparisons tests. This is the immuneACCESS table as TCRdb keeps it, with only in-frame sequences that have V and J called. A part of the clones is gone; compared with another copy, unresolved V genes explain less than half, and the rest is unexplained. V, J and clone size were drawn from that table, and D and trimming were deduced from the DNA. In this sample the table shows 70,000 or so clones, approximately 87% of which occur a single time. The ten largest clonotypes hold about 23% of the sample.

Per the publication, the time point label means: about 28 days (+/-7) after the second vaccine dose. AZD1222 recipients given second doses at about 4 weeks or at about 12 weeks were pooled, since spike-specific TCR depth and breadth were not found to differ between the two schedules. Vaccinee samples came from UK trials COV001 and COV002, including a single-blind randomized controlled phase 2/3 trial of AZD1222 (ChAdOx1 nCoV-19) in healthy adults. For TCRbeta chain sequencing, PBMC samples from trial participants were taken at day 0 and at day 28 after the second dose. A single count supports this clone. No antigen is known for it. Base qualities are missing; no much larger clone stands one base away.

This specimen consisted of peripheral blood, obtained 28 days after the second AZD1222 dose. This sequence was found in an adult who received the AZD1222 COVID-19 vaccine. The V and J genes are TRBV5-4 and TRBJ1-1; TRBD1 is possibly the D segment (5 matching bases). The nucleotides are TGTGCCAGCAGCTCCACCAGTAGGGGTGACACTGAAGCTTTCTTT. This yields the protein CASSSTSRGDTEAFF.